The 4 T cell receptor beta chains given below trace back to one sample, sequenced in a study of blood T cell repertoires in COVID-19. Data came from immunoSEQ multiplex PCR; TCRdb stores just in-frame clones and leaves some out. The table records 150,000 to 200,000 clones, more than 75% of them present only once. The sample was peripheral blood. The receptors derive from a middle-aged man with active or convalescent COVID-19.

CDR3 nucleotide sequence: TGTGCCAGTACGGACAGGACGCCCAATCAGCCCCAGCATTTT. Translation: CASTDRTPNQPQHF. The gene calls are TRBV19 and TRBJ1-5, with 7 nucleotides matching TRBD1. With 7 bases clipped from V and 3 bases from J, the junction kept 6 bases outside the gene matches. The germline V gene encodes CDR1 LNHDA and CDR2 SQIVND (reference sequence). The CDR3 spans 14 residues.

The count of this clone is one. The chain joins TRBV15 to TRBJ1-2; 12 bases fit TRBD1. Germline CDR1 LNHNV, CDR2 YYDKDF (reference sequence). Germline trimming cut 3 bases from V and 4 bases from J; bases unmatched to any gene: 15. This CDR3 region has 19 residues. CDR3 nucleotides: TGTGCCACCAGCAGTTCCCCCTTAGGGACAGGGGGCGTCAGCTATGGCTACACCTTC. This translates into CATSSSPLGTGGVSYGYTF.

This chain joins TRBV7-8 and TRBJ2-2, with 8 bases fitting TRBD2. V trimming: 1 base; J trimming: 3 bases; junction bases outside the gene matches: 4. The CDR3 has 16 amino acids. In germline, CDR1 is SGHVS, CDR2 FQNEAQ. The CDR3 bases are TGTGCCAGCAGCTTAGAACTAGCGGTCTACACCGGGGAGCTGTTTTTT. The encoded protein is CASSLELAVYTGELFF.

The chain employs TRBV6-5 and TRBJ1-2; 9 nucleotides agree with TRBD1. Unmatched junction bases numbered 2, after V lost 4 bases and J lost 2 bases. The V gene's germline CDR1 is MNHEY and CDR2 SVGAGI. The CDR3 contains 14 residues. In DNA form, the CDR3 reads TGTGCCAGCAGTTCCGGGACAGGGAACTATGGCTACACCTTC. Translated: CASSSGTGNYGYTF.